The rows below give T cell receptor beta chains drawn from one sample of a study of cytotoxic CD8 clonotypes in ibrutinib-treated CLL. The table came from immunoSEQ multiplex PCR; TCRdb's copy has only in-frame clones and leaves some out. The table records about 25,000 clones, 75% to 85% of them present only once. Sequencing used PBMCs, obtained after 24 months of ibrutinib treatment. Receptor source: a human donor with chronic lymphocytic leukemia. CDR3s include the opening cysteine and the closing phenylalanine or tryptophan. Fields, in order: CDR3 length, clone size, V gene, D gene, J gene, CDR3 DNA, CDR3 protein. D genes are given only for firm matches. Clone size is shown for a subset of rows, as once, few, many or a class of expanded clone.

len: 19
abundance: -
v_gene: TRBV4-1
d_gene: TRBD2
j_gene: TRBJ2-3
CDR3nt: TGCGCCAGCAGCCAAGTCGGACTAGCGGGGGCCGCAACGGCAGATACGCAGTATTTT
CDR3aa: CASSQVGLAGAATADTQYF

len: 13
abundance: -
v_gene: TRBV19
d_gene: -
j_gene: TRBJ2-1
CDR3nt: TGTGCCAGTAGTACCCAGACCTTAAATGAGCAGTTCTTC
CDR3aa: CASSTQTLNEQFF

len: 15
abundance: -
v_gene: TRBV19
d_gene: TRBD1
j_gene: TRBJ2-2
CDR3nt: TGTGCCAGTACCACTTGGCAGGGGGAGAACGGGGAGCTGTTTTTT
CDR3aa: CASTTWQGENGELFF

len: 13
abundance: -
v_gene: TRBV6-5
d_gene: -
j_gene: TRBJ2-5
CDR3nt: TGTGCCAGCAGTTATGAGTCCTATGAGACCCAGTACTTC
CDR3aa: CASSYESYETQYF

len: 13
abundance: -
v_gene: TRBV7-9
d_gene: TRBD1
j_gene: TRBJ2-5
CDR3nt: TGTGCCAGCAGGGGGACAGGGGTGAGGACCCAGTACTTC
CDR3aa: CASRGTGVRTQYF

len: 17
abundance: -
v_gene: TRBV28
d_gene: TRBD2
j_gene: TRBJ2-2
CDR3nt: TGTGCCAGCAGTCTTAACGCGGGGGGACCGAACACCGGGGAGCTGTTTTTT
CDR3aa: CASSLNAGGPNTGELFF

len: 14
abundance: -
v_gene: TRBV27
d_gene: -
j_gene: TRBJ1-2
CDR3nt: TGTGCCAGCAGTTCCGGACAGCCCATCTTATCCTACACCTTC
CDR3aa: CASSSGQPILSYTF

len: 13
abundance: -
v_gene: TRBV10-3
d_gene: -
j_gene: TRBJ1-2
CDR3nt: TGTGCCATCAGTGAGGGGGTACAATATGGCTACACCTTC
CDR3aa: CAISEGVQYGYTF

len: 14
abundance: -
v_gene: TRBV10-2
d_gene: -
j_gene: TRBJ2-3
CDR3nt: TGCGCCAGCAGCGTGGGCGGGGCCGCAGATACGCAGTATTTT
CDR3aa: CASSVGGAADTQYF

len: 17
abundance: few
v_gene: TRBV7-9
d_gene: TRBD1
j_gene: TRBJ1-6
CDR3nt: TGTGCCAGCAGCAAAAGACAGGGAAGCTCCTATAATTCACCCCTCCACTTT
CDR3aa: CASSKRQGSSYNSPLHF

len: 12
abundance: -
v_gene: TRBV5-1
d_gene: -
j_gene: TRBJ1-2
CDR3nt: TGCGCCAGCAGCTTGGAAGGGTATGGCTACACCTTC
CDR3aa: CASSLEGYGYTF

len: 11
abundance: -
v_gene: TRBV5-1
d_gene: -
j_gene: TRBJ2-1
CDR3nt: TGCGCCAGCAAACGGGAAAATGAGCAGTTCTTC
CDR3aa: CASKRENEQFF

len: 15
abundance: -
v_gene: TRBV2
d_gene: -
j_gene: TRBJ1-3
CDR3nt: TGTGCCAGCAGTGACCCAGGAGCCCCTGGAAACACCATATATTTT
CDR3aa: CASSDPGAPGNTIYF

len: 18
abundance: -
v_gene: TRBV7-6
d_gene: -
j_gene: TRBJ2-4
CDR3nt: TGTGCCAGCAGCTTAGGGTCCCCGGGTGAGGTGACCAAAAACATTCAGTACTTC
CDR3aa: CASSLGSPGEVTKNIQYF

len: 11
abundance: -
v_gene: TRBV20-1
d_gene: -
j_gene: TRBJ1-1
CDR3nt: TGCAGTGCTCCCAGGAACACTGAAGCTTTCTTT
CDR3aa: CSAPRNTEAFF

len: 15
abundance: -
v_gene: TRBV5-1
d_gene: -
j_gene: TRBJ2-3
CDR3nt: TGCGCCAGCAGCACAAGACTAGGCGGGACAGATACGCAGTATTTT
CDR3aa: CASSTRLGGTDTQYF

len: 19
abundance: -
v_gene: TRBV18
d_gene: TRBD2
j_gene: TRBJ2-7
CDR3nt: TGTGCCAGCTCACCACGTGGGTTGTCTAGCGGGGGGAGCTCCTACGAGCAGTACTTC
CDR3aa: CASSPRGLSSGGSSYEQYF

len: 13
abundance: -
v_gene: TRBV29-1
d_gene: TRBD1
j_gene: TRBJ1-4
CDR3nt: TGCAGCGCCTTCGGGACAGGGGGGGAAAAACTGTTTTTT
CDR3aa: CSAFGTGGEKLFF

len: 13
abundance: -
v_gene: TRBV27
d_gene: TRBD2
j_gene: TRBJ2-7
CDR3nt: TGTGCCAGCAGTTTCCCGGGGGGGTTCGAGCAGTACTTC
CDR3aa: CASSFPGGFEQYF

len: 15
abundance: -
v_gene: TRBV2
d_gene: -
j_gene: TRBJ1-5
CDR3nt: TGTGCCAGCAGGGGTCTGGGGGATAGCAATCAGCCCCAGCATTTT
CDR3aa: CASRGLGDSNQPQHF

len: 13
abundance: -
v_gene: TRBV5-1
d_gene: -
j_gene: TRBJ2-5
CDR3nt: TGCGCCAGTCAAGAGGCGGGGAGGGAGACCCAGTACTTC
CDR3aa: CASQEAGRETQYF

len: 16
abundance: -
v_gene: TRBV7-9
d_gene: TRBD2
j_gene: TRBJ2-5
CDR3nt: TGTGCCAGCAGCTTAATGACGGGGGGGCCCGGGGAGACCCAGTACTTC
CDR3aa: CASSLMTGGPGETQYF

len: 19
abundance: -
v_gene: TRBV19
d_gene: TRBD1
j_gene: TRBJ1-2
CDR3nt: TGTGCCAGTAGTATACCCTCCTCACCGGACAGGGGGAGTGACTATGGCTACACCTTC
CDR3aa: CASSIPSSPDRGSDYGYTF

len: 15
abundance: -
v_gene: TRBV4-2
d_gene: TRBD2
j_gene: TRBJ2-1
CDR3nt: TGTGCCAGCAGCCAAGAGGCTAGCGGCAACAATGAGCAGTTCTTC
CDR3aa: CASSQEASGNNEQFF

len: 11
abundance: -
v_gene: TRBV19
d_gene: -
j_gene: TRBJ2-1
CDR3nt: TGTGCCAGTAGTATAGGTGATGAGCAGTTCTTC
CDR3aa: CASSIGDEQFF

len: 12
abundance: -
v_gene: TRBV7-3
d_gene: -
j_gene: TRBJ1-1
CDR3nt: TGTGCCAGCAGTCAACCTCAGGGGGAAGCTTTCTTT
CDR3aa: CASSQPQGEAFF

len: 17
abundance: -
v_gene: TRBV9
d_gene: TRBD1
j_gene: TRBJ2-3
CDR3nt: TGTGCCAGCAGCCCTACGATCACAGGGGGGAACACAGATACGCAGTATTTT
CDR3aa: CASSPTITGGNTDTQYF

len: 13
abundance: -
v_gene: TRBV6-6
d_gene: TRBD1
j_gene: TRBJ1-2
CDR3nt: TGTGCCAGCATCCAACAGGGGGCGAATGGCTACACCTTC
CDR3aa: CASIQQGANGYTF

len: 16
abundance: -
v_gene: TRBV7-9
d_gene: TRBD1
j_gene: TRBJ2-5
CDR3nt: TGTGCCAGCAGCTTCCCCGGACAGGGGTTCCAAGAGACCCAGTACTTC
CDR3aa: CASSFPGQGFQETQYF

len: 14
abundance: -
v_gene: TRBV5-4
d_gene: -
j_gene: TRBJ2-7
CDR3nt: TGTGCCAGCACCGAAGGGGGGGCTCTCGATGAGCAGTACTTC
CDR3aa: CASTEGGALDEQYF

len: 11
abundance: -
v_gene: TRBV20-1
d_gene: -
j_gene: TRBJ2-5
CDR3nt: TGCAGTGCTAGACTTGGGGAGACCCAGTACTTC
CDR3aa: CSARLGETQYF

len: 15
abundance: -
v_gene: TRBV7-3
d_gene: -
j_gene: TRBJ1-1
CDR3nt: TGTGCCAGCAGCCCCACGAGTGGGGCTACCACTGAAGCTTTCTTT
CDR3aa: CASSPTSGATTEAFF

len: 14
abundance: -
v_gene: TRBV7-3
d_gene: -
j_gene: TRBJ2-1
CDR3nt: TGTGCCAGCAGCTTAATGGGCAGGGGCAATGAGCAGTTCTTC
CDR3aa: CASSLMGRGNEQFF

len: 12
abundance: -
v_gene: TRBV6-1
d_gene: -
j_gene: TRBJ2-7
CDR3nt: TGTGCCAGCAGTCTCGCCCCTCTTTGGCAGTACTTC
CDR3aa: CASSLAPLWQYF

len: 12
abundance: -
v_gene: TRBV7-8
d_gene: -
j_gene: TRBJ1-2
CDR3nt: TGTGCCAGCAGCTCCGACAGCTATGGCTACACCTTC
CDR3aa: CASSSDSYGYTF

len: 15
abundance: -
v_gene: TRBV7-3
d_gene: -
j_gene: TRBJ2-3
CDR3nt: TGTGCCAGCAGCTTAAGCGGGGGCCGCGGGGATACGCAGTATTTT
CDR3aa: CASSLSGGRGDTQYF

len: 14
abundance: -
v_gene: TRBV7-9
d_gene: -
j_gene: TRBJ1-4
CDR3nt: TGTGCCAGCAGCTTAGGCGCAGGGCTCGAAAAACTGTTTTTT
CDR3aa: CASSLGAGLEKLFF

len: 15
abundance: -
v_gene: TRBV27
d_gene: TRBD2
j_gene: TRBJ2-1
CDR3nt: TGTGCCAGCAGTTTATGGACTAGCGGCTACAATGAGCAGTTCTTC
CDR3aa: CASSLWTSGYNEQFF

len: 14
abundance: -
v_gene: TRBV5-1
d_gene: -
j_gene: TRBJ1-1
CDR3nt: TGCGCCAGCAGCGACCAGGCACGGAACACTGAAGCTTTCTTT
CDR3aa: CASSDQARNTEAFF

len: 14
abundance: -
v_gene: TRBV2
d_gene: -
j_gene: TRBJ2-1
CDR3nt: TGTGCCAGCTCTCCCTCAGCCCGCAACAATGAGCAGTTCTTC
CDR3aa: CASSPSARNNEQFF

len: 14
abundance: -
v_gene: TRBV18
d_gene: -
j_gene: TRBJ1-1
CDR3nt: TGTGCCAGCTCACCCGAACAGGGGAACACTGAAGCTTTCTTT
CDR3aa: CASSPEQGNTEAFF